Shown below are 26 T cell receptor beta chains from a single sample sequenced in a study of naive and memory T cell subsets. Study-wide results and caveats: Naive repertoires, especially CD8, held a few larger clonotypes, possibly memory cells re-expressing CD45RA.

The beta constant-region primer was an equimolar mix of two oligonucleotides covering TRBC1 and TRBC2. Four rounds of PCR amplified the ligated cDNA using nested alpha and beta constant-region primers plus SP2. Each CDR3 protein gets one entry after TCRdb re-called the UMI-ligation and nested PCR reads with MiXCR. The sample lists some 82,000 distinct CDR3 sequences; about 11% were seen once. These receptors lack a known antigen. The material sequenced was naive CD4+ T cells from blood. The source is a human donor in good health.

Ten or more counts support this clonotype. This CDR3 is CASSQEAGLAGRNTDTQYF. CDR3 nucleotide sequence: TGTGCCAGCAGCCAAGAAGCGGGACTAGCGGGACGAAACACAGATACGCAGTATTTT. J is TRBJ2-3 and V is TRBV14; 13 nucleotides align to TRBD2. The CDR3 sequence is 19 residues long. The V gene's germline CDR1 is SGHDN and CDR2 FVKESK. Trimming removed 0 bases from V and 2 bases from J; junction bases left unmatched: 8.

The CDR3, as DNA: TGTGCCAGCAGCTCGCAGGCGGGGGGCGGGACCGGGGAGCTGTTTTTT. Translation: CASSSQAGGGTGELFF. V is TRBV7-2 and J is TRBJ2-2; 8 nucleotides agree with TRBD2. CDR1 SGHTA and CDR2 FQGNSA come from the germline V gene. This CDR3 region has 16 residues. V lost 4 bases and J lost 5; bases outside the gene matches: 9. The full variable domain, with the rest looked up from reference TRBV7-2 and TRBJ2-2, is GAGVSQSPSNKVTEKGKDVELRCDPISGHTALYWYRQSLGQGLEFLIYFQGNSAPDKSGLPSDRFSAERTGGSVSTLTIQRTQQEDSAVYLCASSSQAGGGTGELFFGEGSRLTVL.

The CDR3 bases are TGCGCCAGCAGCTTGGTCGGGGGAGGCAACTACAATGAGCAGTTCTTC. Its translation: CASSLVGGGNYNEQFF. The chain combines TRBV5-1 with TRBJ2-1; D possibly corresponds to TRBD2 (6 bases). The CDR3 contains 16 residues. V was trimmed by 0 bases and J by 3 bases, leaving 13 bases between them. CDR1 and CDR2 from the germline V gene are SGHRS and YFSETQ.

The chain couples TRBV19 to TRBJ2-1, with TRBD1 identical over 9 bases. After removal of 5 bases from V and 8 bases from J, the junction contained 1 base not matched to a gene. The V gene's germline CDR1 is LNHDA and CDR2 SQIVND (reference sequence). The CDR3 extends over 12 amino acids. The CDR3 is CASSDRGDEQFF. The DNA for the CDR3 is TGTGCCAGTAGTGACAGGGGGGATGAGCAGTTCTTC.

The chain couples TRBV12-3 or TRBV12-4 to TRBJ2-1; D might be TRBD2 (6 bases). V was shortened by 5 bases and J by 4 bases, with 24 bases between the two germline ends. The CDR3 is 18 residues long. In DNA form, the CDR3 reads TGTGCCAGCAGTCCACCTATCCCTATGCGGGGCCTATACAATGAGCAGTTCTTC. It specifies CASSPPIPMRGLYNEQFF.

This clonotype was counted a few times. The chain is built from TRBV27 and TRBJ2-7, with D perhaps assigned TRBD1 or TRBD2 (7 bases each). The CDR3 length is 15 residues. Germline lookup yields CDR1 MNHEY and CDR2 SMNVEV (reference sequence). V was trimmed by 6 bases and J by 4 bases, leaving 19 bases between them. CDR3 sequence (DNA): TGTGCCAGCAGAGGACCCAGGGGGGGTAAATACGAGCAGTACTTC. Its translation is CASRGPRGGKYEQYF.

This clonotype occurred a few times. Here the CDR3 reads CSARDAAKGTGELFF. CDR3 DNA: TGCAGTGCTAGAGACGCGGCAAAGGGCACCGGGGAGCTGTTTTTT. The J gene is TRBJ2-2, the V gene TRBV20-1; D unresolved. Germline V CDR1 and CDR2: DFQATT, SNEGSKA (reference sequence). Trimming cost V 0 bases and J 4 bases, with 12 bases left between them. This CDR3 has 15 amino acids.

This rearrangement joins TRBV14 to TRBJ2-1, with 11 bases that match TRBD2. V lost 5 bases, J lost 0 bases, and 9 bases stayed unmatched. Germline V gene sequence: CDR1 SGHDN, CDR2 FVKESK. This CDR3 is built from 18 residues. The CDR3 sequence is CASSDGLAGSSSYNEQFF. As DNA, the CDR3 is TGTGCCAGCAGCGACGGACTAGCGGGTAGTAGCTCCTACAATGAGCAGTTCTTC.

This clonotype has a handful of counts. The chain links TRBV20-1 to TRBJ2-7; a weak D match, TRBD2 (6 bases). Trimming left V 4 bases short and J 5 bases short, with 21 bases between. The CDR3 covers 15 residues. The germline V gene has CDR1 DFQATT and CDR2 SNEGSKA (reference sequence). Written as DNA, the CDR3 is TGCAGTGCTAAACGGGAGTCCCATCTCGTGAACGAGCAGTACTTC. Its translation: CSAKRESHLVNEQYF.

In this sample, this clonotype turned up many times. The chain combines TRBV5-1 with TRBJ2-7; weak D call: TRBD1 (6 bases). Germline-derived CDR1 and CDR2 are SGHRS and YFSETQ. This CDR3 is 12 amino acids long. V was shortened by 4 bases and J by 3 bases, with 8 bases between the two germline ends. CDR3 bases: TGCGCCAGCAGCCAGGACAGCTACGAGCAGTACTTC. Protein: CASSQDSYEQYF.

This clonotype was recorded at least ten times. The V gene is TRBV30, the J gene TRBJ2-6, with no clear D. The CDR3 spans 15 residues. Looked up from germline, CDR1 is GTSNPN and CDR2 is SVGIG (reference sequence). V was pared by 2 bases and J by 3 bases, with 11 bases between. The CDR3 reads CAWSPWASGANVLTF. CDR3 nucleotides: TGTGCCTGGAGTCCCTGGGCTAGTGGGGCCAACGTCCTGACTTTC.

The sample holds a few counts of this clonotype. The genes are TRBV7-8 and TRBJ2-4; the D gene is possibly TRBD2 (6 bases). The V gene's germline CDR1 is SGHVS and CDR2 FQNEAQ. V lost 0 bases and J lost 0, with 9 bases in between. This CDR3 region has 16 residues. CDR3 bases: TGTGCCAGCAGCTTAGCGGTAGCGGTAGCCAAAAACATTCAGTACTTC. Translation gives CASSLAVAVAKNIQYF.

This clonotype was observed a handful of times. The J gene is TRBJ2-6, the V gene TRBV6-1, with D perhaps given as TRBD1 or TRBD2 (6 bases each). Trimming took 6 bases from V and 4 from J, leaving 16 bases between them. In germline, CDR1 is MNHNS, CDR2 SASEGT. The CDR3 runs to 16 residues. CDR3 sequence: CASREWGAPGANVLTF. DNA of the CDR3: TGTGCCAGCAGGGAATGGGGGGCGCCGGGGGCCAACGTCCTGACTTTC.

The V call is TRBV18, the J call TRBJ1-1; D unresolved. This CDR3 spans 12 amino acids. Germline assignment: CDR1 KGHSH and CDR2 LQKENI. Trimming left V 3 bases short and J 11 bases short, with 13 bases between. CDR3 sequence reads: CASSPRPPPAFF. The CDR3 nucleotides are TGTGCCAGCTCACCCAGACCTCCACCGGCTTTCTTT.

In its sample, this clonotype was seen once. A junction boundary mismatches the germline segment, possibly from a read error. The V call is TRBV7-7, the J call TRBJ2-1; D ambiguous. CDR1 and CDR2 (germline): SSHAT, FNYEAQ (reference sequence). The CDR3 covers 14 residues. As DNA, the CDR3 is TGTGCTAGCAGCTTATCTCTGCGGAACAATGAGCAGTTCTTC. This encodes CASSLSLRNNEQFF.

The chain carries TRBV28 and TRBJ1-2, with TRBD1 identical over 12 bases. CDR3 length: 16 amino acids. V shed 5 bases, J shed 8 bases, and the junction held 12 bases outside the gene matches. The germline gives CDR1 MDHEN, CDR2 SYDVKM. The chain's CDR3 is CASSLGQGARSLGYTF. CDR3 in DNA: TGTGCCAGCAGTCTGGGACAGGGGGCGCGAAGTCTCGGCTACACCTTC.

Here the CDR3 reads CSVERGSNYGYTF. CDR3 DNA sequence: TGCAGCGTTGAGAGGGGGAGTAACTATGGCTACACCTTC. The chain employs TRBV29-1 and TRBJ1-2, with D possibly matching TRBD1 (6 bases). The V gene's germline CDR1 is SQVTM and CDR2 ANQGSEA. Trimming cost V 3 bases and J 1 base, with 9 bases left between them. The CDR3 has 13 amino acids.

This chain joins TRBV6-2 or TRBV6-3 and TRBJ2-1; 12 nucleotides agree with TRBD2. This CDR3 region has 16 residues. Germline assignment: CDR1 MNHEY and CDR2 SVGEGT. The ends lost 2 bases at V and 6 bases at J; junction bases unmatched: 5. CDR3 sequence reads: CASSYPRLAGANEQFF. CDR3 nucleotide sequence: TGTGCCAGCAGTTACCCCCGACTAGCGGGAGCCAATGAGCAGTTCTTC.

This chain connects TRBV12-3 or TRBV12-4 to TRBJ2-2; 11 bases agree with TRBD2. Unmatched junction bases numbered 6, after V lost 2 bases and J lost 4 bases. The CDR3 spans 17 residues. CDR3 DNA sequence: TGTGCCAGCAGTTTAACGTCCGGGACTAGCGGCACCGGGGAGCTGTTTTTT. This translates into CASSLTSGTSGTGELFF.

Concerning this clonotype itself: It may be a read error: a sequence one base away is much more abundant. The V and J genes are TRBV7-8 and TRBJ1-2; D possibly corresponds to TRBD1 (5 bases). V lost 1 base and J lost 3, with 6 bases in between. Per germline, CDR1 SGHVS and CDR2 FQNEAQ. The CDR3 sequence is 13 residues long. CDR3 residues: CASSLGRDYGYTF. CDR3 in DNA: TGTGCCAGCAGCTTAGGCAGGGACTATGGCTACACCTTC.

The J gene is TRBJ2-7, the V gene TRBV7-9; no definite D call. Looked up from germline, CDR1 is SEHNR and CDR2 is FQNEAQ (reference sequence). Trimming took off 5 bases at V and 0 bases at J, with 14 bases between the two ends. This CDR3 has 15 amino acids. CDR3 residues: CASSVTQTSSYEQYF. In DNA form, the CDR3 reads TGTGCCAGCAGCGTAACTCAGACCAGCTCCTACGAGCAGTACTTC.

This chain connects TRBV7-8 to TRBJ2-6, with 10 bases identical to TRBD1. The ends lost 6 bases at V and 0 bases at J; junction bases unmatched: 11. Germline-derived CDR1 and CDR2 are SGHVS and FQNEAQ. The CDR3 is 19 residues long. This CDR3 reads CASRSGTGAIISGANVLTF. The CDR3 nucleotides read TGTGCCAGCAGATCCGGGACAGGGGCCATAATCTCTGGGGCCAACGTCCTGACTTTC.

This clonotype was seen a few times. The chain has TRBV6-5 and TRBJ1-5, with TRBD1 matching 7 bases. There are 19 residues in the CDR3. Germline CDR1 and CDR2: MNHEY and SVGAGI. V lost 0 bases and J lost 4; bases outside the gene matches: 15. The CDR3 DNA reads TGTGCCAGCAGTTACTCGAGTTCGGGTAGCCAGGGGGTAAATCAGCCCCAGCATTTT. Translating gives CASSYSSSGSQGVNQPQHF.

This clonotype was detected only a few times. V usage is TRBV5-5 and J usage is TRBJ1-5, with 7 bases fitting TRBD1. Per the germline V gene, CDR1 is SGHKS and CDR2 is YYEKEE (reference sequence). The CDR3 has 16 amino acids. The V and J ends lost 1 base and 7 bases, in that order; junction bases with no gene match: 11. CDR3 sequence: CASSLPGQKPEQPQHF. Here the CDR3 DNA reads TGTGCCAGCAGCTTGCCGGGACAGAAGCCGGAGCAGCCCCAGCATTTT.

The chain uses TRBV6-2 or TRBV6-3 and TRBJ1-5; no clear D. Germline CDR1 is MNHEY and CDR2 is SVGEGT. The V gene lost 5 bases and the J gene lost 11 bases, with 16 bases spanning the gap. The CDR3 covers 13 residues. DNA for the CDR3: TGTGCCAGCAGTCGGGCTTCTATCAGCACCCAGCATTTT. Translating it yields CASSRASISTQHF.

This clonotype was counted at least ten times. This rearrangement joins TRBV18 to TRBJ1-2; D gene uncertain. The CDR3 covers 15 residues. Germline V gives CDR1 KGHSH, CDR2 LQKENI. Deletions cut 1 base from V and 2 bases from J, with 11 bases between. For the CDR3, the DNA is TGTGCCAGCTCACCACAGCTAGGGTGGAACTATGGCTACACCTTC. Translated, it gives CASSPQLGWNYGYTF.